The present T cell receptor beta chain was sequenced within a study of cytomegalovirus exposure and HLA in healthy donors. The wider study: Unique TCR beta sequences numbering about 100 million came from 190 million or so T cells in an earlier analysis. Broader study findings: Most observed TCR sequences were rare, whereas some public TCRs were detected in many donors. Presence/absence analyses assumed roughly uniform sequencing depth across donors. Equally common other TCR beta chains were less clonally expanded than HLA-associated ones, a later analysis found.

As regards this clone: What it binds is unknown.

Vbeta (60) and Jbeta (13) primers were used in the PCR. TCRdb's table, derived via immunoSEQ multiplex PCR, lists solely in-frame clones and lacks some. The table lists about 69,000 clones, around 70% of them singletons, with over 9.5% in the top ten. This receptor was identified in a woman aged 30 to 39 in good health and CMV-seronegative. Sequenced sample: PBMCs.

Here the CDR3 reads CASSLGTGVSPLHF. CDR3 DNA sequence: TGTGCCAGCAGCCTTGGGACAGGGGTTTCACCCCTCCACTTT. This chain connects TRBV7-6 to TRBJ1-6; TRBD1 matches at 10 bases. From germline, CDR1 is SGHVS and CDR2 FNYEAQ. The CDR3 spans 14 residues. Trimming removed 5 bases from V and 9 bases from J; junction bases left unmatched: 4.